The clone carrying this T cell receptor (beta chain) has just one count. One to two pinch biopsies were taken from the rectum during colonoscopy. This record comes from a study of pediatric ulcerative colitis. CDR3 length equals 13 residues. Germline V gives CDR1 SGHNT, CDR2 YYREEE (reference sequence). Trimming pared 6 bases from V and 5 bases from J, leaving 14 bases between. The survey-level immunoSEQ assay was used. Sequencing was performed with immunoSEQ multiplex PCR; in TCRdb, only in-frame clones are kept and a portion is missing. The sample has under 15,000 clones; 77% are singletons. The V and J genes are TRBV5-4 and TRBJ2-5; D possibly corresponds to TRBD2 (6 bases). The sequencing input was gut tissue. The receptor was isolated from a boy aged 5-17 years who was a control in a study of pediatric ulcerative colitis. DNA for the CDR3: TGTGCCAGCACCCACGAGGAGGGCGAGACCCAGTACTTC. As protein: CASTHEEGETQYF. Supplemented by reference TRBV5-4 and TRBJ2-5, the full variable domain reads ETGVTQSPTHLIKTRGQQVTLRCSSQSGHNTVSWYQQALGQGPQFIFQYYREEENGRGNFPPRFSGLQFPNYSSELNVNALELDDSALYLCASTHEEGETQYFGPGTRLLVL.